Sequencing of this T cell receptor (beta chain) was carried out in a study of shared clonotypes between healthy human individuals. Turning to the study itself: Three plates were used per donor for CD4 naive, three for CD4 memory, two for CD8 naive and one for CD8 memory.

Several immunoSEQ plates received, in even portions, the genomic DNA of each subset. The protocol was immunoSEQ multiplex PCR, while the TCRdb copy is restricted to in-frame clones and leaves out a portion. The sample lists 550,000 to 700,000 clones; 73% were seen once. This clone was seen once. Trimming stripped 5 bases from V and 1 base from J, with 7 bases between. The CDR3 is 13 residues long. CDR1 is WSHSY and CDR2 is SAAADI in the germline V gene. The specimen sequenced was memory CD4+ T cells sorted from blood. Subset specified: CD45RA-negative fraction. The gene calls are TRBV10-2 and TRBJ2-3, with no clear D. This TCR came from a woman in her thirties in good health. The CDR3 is CASSKPGTDTQYF. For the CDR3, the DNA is TGCGCCAGCAGTAAGCCAGGCACAGATACGCAGTATTTT.